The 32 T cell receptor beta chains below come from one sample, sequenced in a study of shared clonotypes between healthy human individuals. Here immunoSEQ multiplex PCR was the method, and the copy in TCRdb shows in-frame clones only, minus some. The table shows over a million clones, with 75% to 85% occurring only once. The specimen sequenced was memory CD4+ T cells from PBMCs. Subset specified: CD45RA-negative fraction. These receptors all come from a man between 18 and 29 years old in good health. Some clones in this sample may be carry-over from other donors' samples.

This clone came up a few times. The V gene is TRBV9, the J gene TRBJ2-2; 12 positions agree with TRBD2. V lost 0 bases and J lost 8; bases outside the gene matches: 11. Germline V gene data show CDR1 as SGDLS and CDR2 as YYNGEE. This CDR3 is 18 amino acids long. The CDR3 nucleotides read TGTGCCAGCAGCGTAGCACCCCGGACTAGCGGGATAGGTGGGGAGCTGTTTTTT. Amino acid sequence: CASSVAPRTSGIGGELFF.

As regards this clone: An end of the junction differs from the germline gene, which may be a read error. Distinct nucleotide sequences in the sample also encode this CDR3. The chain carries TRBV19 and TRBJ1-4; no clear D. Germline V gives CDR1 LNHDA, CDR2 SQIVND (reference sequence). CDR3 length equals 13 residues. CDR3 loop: CASRPHEDEKLFF. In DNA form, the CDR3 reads TGTGCCAGTAGGCCCCACGAGGATGAAAAACTGTTTTTC. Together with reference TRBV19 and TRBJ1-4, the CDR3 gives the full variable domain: DGGITQSPKYLFRKEGQNVTLSCEQNLNHDAMYWYRQDPGQGLRLIYYSQIVNDFQKGDIAEGYSVSREKKESFPLTVTSAQKNPTAFYLCASRPHEDEKLFFGSGTQLSVL.

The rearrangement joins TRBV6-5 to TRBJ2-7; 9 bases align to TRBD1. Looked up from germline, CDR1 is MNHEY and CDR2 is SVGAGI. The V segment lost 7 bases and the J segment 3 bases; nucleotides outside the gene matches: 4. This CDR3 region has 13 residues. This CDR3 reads CASTKDRGYEQYF. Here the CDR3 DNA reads TGTGCCAGCACTAAGGACAGGGGCTACGAGCAGTACTTC.

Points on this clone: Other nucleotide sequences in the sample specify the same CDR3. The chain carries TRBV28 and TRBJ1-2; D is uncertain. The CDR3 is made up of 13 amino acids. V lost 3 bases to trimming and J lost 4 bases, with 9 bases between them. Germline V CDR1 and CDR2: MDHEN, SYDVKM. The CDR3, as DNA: TGTGCCAGCAGTTTTGCGGGTGGCTATGGCTACACCTTC. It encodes CASSFAGGYGYTF.

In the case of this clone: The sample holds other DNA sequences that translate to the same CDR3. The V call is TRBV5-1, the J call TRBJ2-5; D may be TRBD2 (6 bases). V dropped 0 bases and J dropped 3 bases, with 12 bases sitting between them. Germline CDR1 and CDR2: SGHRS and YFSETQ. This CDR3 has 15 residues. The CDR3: CASSLGSTGEETQYF. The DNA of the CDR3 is TGCGCCAGCAGCTTGGGGTCGACGGGGGAAGAGACCCAGTACTTC.

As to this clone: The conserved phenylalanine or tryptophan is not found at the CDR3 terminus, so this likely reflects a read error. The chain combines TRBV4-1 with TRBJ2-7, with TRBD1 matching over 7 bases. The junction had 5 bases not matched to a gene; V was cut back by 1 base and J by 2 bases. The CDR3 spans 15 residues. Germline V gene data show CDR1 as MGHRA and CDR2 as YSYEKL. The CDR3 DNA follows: TGCGCCAGCAGCCAAGCGGGGACAGCAACCTACGAGCAGTACCTC. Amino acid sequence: CASSQAGTATYEQYL.

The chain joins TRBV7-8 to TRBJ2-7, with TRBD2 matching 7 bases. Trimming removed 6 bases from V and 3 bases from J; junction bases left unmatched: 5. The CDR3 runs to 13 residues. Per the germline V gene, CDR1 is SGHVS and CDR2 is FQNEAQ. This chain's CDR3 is CASRIGGGYEQYF. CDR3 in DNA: TGTGCCAGCAGGATTGGGGGGGGCTACGAGCAGTACTTC.

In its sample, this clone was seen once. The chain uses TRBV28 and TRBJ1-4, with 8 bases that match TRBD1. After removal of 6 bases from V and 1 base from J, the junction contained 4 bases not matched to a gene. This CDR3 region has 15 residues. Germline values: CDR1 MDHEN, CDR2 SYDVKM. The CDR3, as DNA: TGTGCCAGCAGCCTACAGGGGGTAACTAATGAAAAACTGTTTTTT. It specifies CASSLQGVTNEKLFF. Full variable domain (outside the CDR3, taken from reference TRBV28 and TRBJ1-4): DVKVTQSSRYLVKRTGEKVFLECVQDMDHENMFWYRQDPGLGLRLIYFSYDVKMKEKGDIPEGYSVSREKKERFSLILESASTNQTSMYLCASSLQGVTNEKLFFGSGTQLSVL.

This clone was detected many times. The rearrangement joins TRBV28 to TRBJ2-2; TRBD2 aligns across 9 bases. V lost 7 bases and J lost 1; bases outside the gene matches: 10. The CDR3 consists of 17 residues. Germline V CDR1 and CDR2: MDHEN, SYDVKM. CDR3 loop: CASKGVAGDKNTGELFF. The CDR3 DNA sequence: TGTGCCAGCAAAGGCGTAGCGGGAGATAAGAACACCGGGGAGCTGTTTTTT. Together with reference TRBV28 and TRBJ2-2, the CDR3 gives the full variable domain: DVKVTQSSRYLVKRTGEKVFLECVQDMDHENMFWYRQDPGLGLRLIYFSYDVKMKEKGDIPEGYSVSREKKERFSLILESASTNQTSMYLCASKGVAGDKNTGELFFGEGSRLTVL.

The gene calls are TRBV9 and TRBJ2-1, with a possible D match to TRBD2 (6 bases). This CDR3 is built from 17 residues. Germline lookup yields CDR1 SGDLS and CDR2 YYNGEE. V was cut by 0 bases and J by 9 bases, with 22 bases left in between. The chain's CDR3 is CASSVGGRGTLDGEQFF. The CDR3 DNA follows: TGTGCCAGCAGCGTAGGGGGACGGGGGACCCTTGATGGTGAGCAGTTCTTC.

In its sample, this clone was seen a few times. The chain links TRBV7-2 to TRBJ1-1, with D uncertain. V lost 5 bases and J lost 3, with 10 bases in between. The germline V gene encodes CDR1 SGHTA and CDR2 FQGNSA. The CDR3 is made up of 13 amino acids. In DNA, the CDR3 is TGTGCCAGCAGCCGTCAAAGGGACACTGAAGCTTTCTTT. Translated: CASSRQRDTEAFF. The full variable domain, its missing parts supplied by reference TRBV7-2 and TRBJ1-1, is GAGVSQSPSNKVTEKGKDVELRCDPISGHTALYWYRQSLGQGLEFLIYFQGNSAPDKSGLPSDRFSAERTGGSVSTLTIQRTQQEDSAVYLCASSRQRDTEAFFGQGTRLTVV.

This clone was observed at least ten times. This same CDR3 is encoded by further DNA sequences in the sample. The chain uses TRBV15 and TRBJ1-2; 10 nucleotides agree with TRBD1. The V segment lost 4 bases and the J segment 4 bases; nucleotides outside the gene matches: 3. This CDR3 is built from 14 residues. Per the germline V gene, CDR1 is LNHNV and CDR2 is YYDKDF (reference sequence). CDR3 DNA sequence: TGTGCCACCAGCACCCGGACAGGGGGCTATGGCTACACCTTC. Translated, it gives CATSTRTGGYGYTF.

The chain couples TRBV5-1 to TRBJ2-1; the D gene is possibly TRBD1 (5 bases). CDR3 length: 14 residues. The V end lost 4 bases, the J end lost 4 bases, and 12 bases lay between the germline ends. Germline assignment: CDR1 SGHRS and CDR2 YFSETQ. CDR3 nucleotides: TGCGCCAGCAGCCCTCGACAGAATTACAATGAGCAGTTCTTC. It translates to CASSPRQNYNEQFF.

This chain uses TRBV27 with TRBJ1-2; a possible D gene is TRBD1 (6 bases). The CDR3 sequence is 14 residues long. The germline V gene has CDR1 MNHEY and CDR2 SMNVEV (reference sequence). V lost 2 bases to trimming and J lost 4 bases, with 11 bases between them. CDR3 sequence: CASSLGTGLYGYTF. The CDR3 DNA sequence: TGTGCCAGCAGTTTAGGTACAGGGCTCTATGGCTACACCTTC.

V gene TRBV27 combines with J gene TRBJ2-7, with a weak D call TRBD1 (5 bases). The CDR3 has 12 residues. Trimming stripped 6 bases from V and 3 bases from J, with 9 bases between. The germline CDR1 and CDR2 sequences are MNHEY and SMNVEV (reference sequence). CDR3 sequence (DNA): TGTGCCAGCAGGGGGCAGGGCTACGAGCAGTACTTC. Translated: CASRGQGYEQYF.

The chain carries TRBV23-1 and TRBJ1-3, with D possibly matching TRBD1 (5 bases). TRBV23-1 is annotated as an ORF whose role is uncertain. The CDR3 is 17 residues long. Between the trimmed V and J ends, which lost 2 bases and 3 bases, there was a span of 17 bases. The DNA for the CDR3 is TGCGCCAGCAGTCAACCCGCTTTTTCGGACAATGGAAACACCATATATTTT. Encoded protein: CASSQPAFSDNGNTIYF.

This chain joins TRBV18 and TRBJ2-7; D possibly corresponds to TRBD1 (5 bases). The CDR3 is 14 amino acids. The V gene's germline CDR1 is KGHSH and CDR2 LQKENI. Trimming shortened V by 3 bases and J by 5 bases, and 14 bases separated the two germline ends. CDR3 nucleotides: TGTGCCAGCTCACCGGCAGGGCGCAGGAACGAGCAGTACTTC. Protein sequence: CASSPAGRRNEQYF.

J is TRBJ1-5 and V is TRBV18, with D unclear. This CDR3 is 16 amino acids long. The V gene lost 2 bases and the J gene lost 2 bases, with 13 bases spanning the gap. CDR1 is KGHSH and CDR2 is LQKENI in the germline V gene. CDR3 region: CASSPDGYTGNQPQHF. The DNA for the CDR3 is TGTGCCAGCTCACCAGACGGGTATACGGGCAATCAGCCCCAGCATTTT.

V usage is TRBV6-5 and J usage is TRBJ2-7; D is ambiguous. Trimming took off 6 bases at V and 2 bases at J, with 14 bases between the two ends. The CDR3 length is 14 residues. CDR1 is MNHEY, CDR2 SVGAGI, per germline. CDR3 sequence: CASSRVAGPYEQYF. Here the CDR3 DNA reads TGTGCCAGCAGCCGCGTAGCAGGACCCTACGAGCAGTACTTC.

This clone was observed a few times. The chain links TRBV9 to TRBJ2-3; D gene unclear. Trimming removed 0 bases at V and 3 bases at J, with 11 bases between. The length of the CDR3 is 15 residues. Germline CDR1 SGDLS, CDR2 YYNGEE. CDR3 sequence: CASSVVGGGTDTQYF. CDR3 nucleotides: TGTGCCAGCAGCGTAGTAGGCGGTGGGACAGATACGCAGTATTTT.

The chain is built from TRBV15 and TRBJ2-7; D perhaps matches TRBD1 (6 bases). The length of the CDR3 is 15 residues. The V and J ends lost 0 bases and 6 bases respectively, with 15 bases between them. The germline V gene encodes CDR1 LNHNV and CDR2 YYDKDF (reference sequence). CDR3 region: CATSRDWGRGVEQYF. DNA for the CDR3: TGTGCCACCAGCAGAGATTGGGGCAGGGGAGTCGAGCAGTACTTC.

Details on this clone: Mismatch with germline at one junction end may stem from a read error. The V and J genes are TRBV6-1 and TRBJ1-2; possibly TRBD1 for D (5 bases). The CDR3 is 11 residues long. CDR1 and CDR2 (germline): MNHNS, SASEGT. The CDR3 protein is CASNDLRQSQF. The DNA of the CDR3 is TGTGCCAGCAACGACCTCAGACAGTCACAGTTC.

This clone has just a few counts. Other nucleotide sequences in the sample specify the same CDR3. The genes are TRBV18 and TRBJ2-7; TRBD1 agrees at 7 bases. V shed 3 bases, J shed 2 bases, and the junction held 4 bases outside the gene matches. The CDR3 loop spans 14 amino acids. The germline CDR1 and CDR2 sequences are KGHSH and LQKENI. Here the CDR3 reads CASSPGTATYEQYF. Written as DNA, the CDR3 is TGTGCCAGCTCACCCGGGACAGCAACCTACGAGCAGTACTTC.

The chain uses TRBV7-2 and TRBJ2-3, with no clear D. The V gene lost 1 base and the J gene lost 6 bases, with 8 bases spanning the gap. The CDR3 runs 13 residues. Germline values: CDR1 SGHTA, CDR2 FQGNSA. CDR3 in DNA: TGTGCCAGCAGCTTAGTACATTTGGATACGCAGTATTTT. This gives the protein CASSLVHLDTQYF.

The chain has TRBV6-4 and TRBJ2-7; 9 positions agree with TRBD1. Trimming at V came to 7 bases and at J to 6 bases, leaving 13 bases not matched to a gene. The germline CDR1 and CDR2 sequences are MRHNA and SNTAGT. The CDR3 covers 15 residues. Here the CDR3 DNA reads TGTGCCAGCAATCTGGGCGCGGGGACAGGGACCGAGCAGTACTTC. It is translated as CASNLGAGTGTEQYF.

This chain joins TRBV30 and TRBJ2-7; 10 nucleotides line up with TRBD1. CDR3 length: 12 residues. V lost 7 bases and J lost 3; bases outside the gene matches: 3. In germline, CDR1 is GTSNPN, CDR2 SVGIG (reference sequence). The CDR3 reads CAFGQGDYEQYF. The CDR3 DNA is TGTGCCTTTGGACAGGGGGACTACGAGCAGTACTTC.

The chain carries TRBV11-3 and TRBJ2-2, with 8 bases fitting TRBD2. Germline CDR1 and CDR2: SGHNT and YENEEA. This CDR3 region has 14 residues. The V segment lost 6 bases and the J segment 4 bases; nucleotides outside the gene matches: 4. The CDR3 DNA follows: TGTGCCAGCAGTATAGCGGGACTCACCGGGGAGCTGTTTTTT. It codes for CASSIAGLTGELFF.

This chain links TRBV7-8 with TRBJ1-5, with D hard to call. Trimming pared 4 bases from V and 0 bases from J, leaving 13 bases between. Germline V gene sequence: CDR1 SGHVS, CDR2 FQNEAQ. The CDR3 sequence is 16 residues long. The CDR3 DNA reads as TGTGCCAGCAGCTCTTGGGCTATTTATAGCAATCAGCCCCAGCATTTT. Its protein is CASSSWAIYSNQPQHF.

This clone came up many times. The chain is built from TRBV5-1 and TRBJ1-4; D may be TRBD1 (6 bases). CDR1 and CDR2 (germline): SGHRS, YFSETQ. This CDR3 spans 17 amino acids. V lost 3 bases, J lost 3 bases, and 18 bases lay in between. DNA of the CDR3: TGCGCCAGCAGCTCCCAAGCCACAGGGTCAGCTAATGAAAAACTGTTTTTT. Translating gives CASSSQATGSANEKLFF.

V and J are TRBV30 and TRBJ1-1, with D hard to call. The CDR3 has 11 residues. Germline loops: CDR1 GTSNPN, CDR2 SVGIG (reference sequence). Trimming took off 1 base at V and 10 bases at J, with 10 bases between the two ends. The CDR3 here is CAWSGTALAFF. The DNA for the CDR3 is TGTGCCTGGAGTGGGACGGCATTAGCTTTCTTT.

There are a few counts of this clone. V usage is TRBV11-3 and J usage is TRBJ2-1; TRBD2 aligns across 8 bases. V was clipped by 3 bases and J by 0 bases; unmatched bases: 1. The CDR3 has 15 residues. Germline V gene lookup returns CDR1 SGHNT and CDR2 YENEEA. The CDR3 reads CASSFSGASYNEQFF. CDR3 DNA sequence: TGTGCCAGCAGCTTTAGCGGGGCCTCCTACAATGAGCAGTTCTTC.

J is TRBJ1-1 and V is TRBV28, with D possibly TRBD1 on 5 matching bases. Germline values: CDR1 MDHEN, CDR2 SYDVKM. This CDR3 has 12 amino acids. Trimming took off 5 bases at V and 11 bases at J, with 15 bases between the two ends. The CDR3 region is CASSLQGTGAFF. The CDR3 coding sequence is TGTGCCAGCAGTCTTCAGGGTACTGGCGCTTTCTTT.